These 10 T cell receptor beta chains were sequenced from one sample in a study of response to subunit inactivated influenza vaccine. From the RT-PCR reads, TCRdb called clonotypes with MiXCR, one entry per CDR3 protein. The sample contains hundreds of thousands of distinct CDR3 sequences, about 8% of which appear only once. Specimen: PBMCs from blood, collected less than 30 months after vaccination. These receptors were collected from a man aged 45 to 70 who received an inactivated influenza vaccine.

This chain connects TRBV5-1 to TRBJ1-6, with 7 bases fitting TRBD1. V lost 5 bases, J lost 4 bases, and 9 bases stayed unmatched. Germline loops: CDR1 SGHRS, CDR2 YFSETQ. This CDR3 is built from 16 residues. The CDR3 coding sequence is TGCGCCAGCAGTCCTCCGGGACAGCGATATAATTCACCCCTCCACTTT. It translates to CASSPPGQRYNSPLHF.

The chain is built from TRBV5-6 and TRBJ1-5, with 11 bases matching TRBD1. The CDR3 is 16 amino acids. Trimming cost V 3 bases and J 8 bases; bases outside gene matches: 10. Per the germline V gene, CDR1 is SGHDT and CDR2 is YYEEEE. The CDR3 nucleotides are TGTGCCAGCAGCTGGGGCCCCCGGACAGGGGGCGAGCCCCAGCATTTT. Protein: CASSWGPRTGGEPQHF. Using reference TRBV5-6 and TRBJ1-5 for the parts outside the CDR3, the full variable domain is DAGVTQSPTHLIKTRGQQVTLRCSPKSGHDTVSWYQQALGQGPQFIFQYYEEEERQRGNFPDRFSGHQFPNYSSELNVNALLLGDSALYLCASSWGPRTGGEPQHFGDGTRLSIL.

There are a few counts of this clonotype. The V gene is TRBV5-1, the J gene TRBJ2-1, with 12 nucleotides matching TRBD2. The CDR3 consists of 16 residues. With 2 bases clipped from V and 6 bases from J, the junction kept 6 bases outside the gene matches. The germline CDR1 and CDR2 sequences are SGHRS and YFSETQ. The CDR3 here is CASSFLAGGFGNEQFF. The CDR3 bases are TGCGCCAGCAGCTTCCTAGCGGGAGGGTTCGGCAATGAGCAGTTCTTC. Supplemented by reference TRBV5-1 and TRBJ2-1, the full variable domain reads KAGVTQTPRYLIKTRGQQVTLSCSPISGHRSVSWYQQTPGQGLQFLFEYFSETQRNKGNFPGRFSGRQFSNSRSEMNVSTLELGDSALYLCASSFLAGGFGNEQFFGPGTRLTVL.

The table lists this clonotype with a few counts. The chain carries TRBV6-1 and TRBJ2-7; 8 bases map to TRBD1. CDR1 is MNHNS and CDR2 is SASEGT in the germline V gene. The CDR3 length is 14 residues. V lost 6 bases and J lost 2; bases outside the gene matches: 6. CDR3 in DNA: TGTGCCAGCAGACCGGACAGGGCCCCCTACGAGCAGTACTTC. Amino acid sequence: CASRPDRAPYEQYF.

The rearrangement joins TRBV25-1 to TRBJ1-4; 7 nucleotides align to TRBD1. The CDR3 runs to 15 residues. Germline values: CDR1 MGHDK, CDR2 SYGVNS. J was trimmed by 2 bases and V by 2 bases; bases with no gene match: 2. The CDR3 coding sequence is TGTGCCAGCAGTGAAACAGGGGTCACTAATGAAAAACTGTTTTTT. It translates to CASSETGVTNEKLFF.

The chain links TRBV28 to TRBJ2-6; 12 bases line up with TRBD2. The trim removed 7 bases at V and 3 bases at J, leaving 10 bases unmatched. The CDR3 extends over 18 amino acids. Germline assignment: CDR1 MDHEN and CDR2 SYDVKM. DNA of the CDR3: TGTGCCAGCACGGCGACTAGCGGGAGAGGTAATGGGGCCAACGTCCTGACTTTC. It encodes CASTATSGRGNGANVLTF. Based on the CDR3 plus reference TRBV28 and TRBJ2-6, the full variable domain is DVKVTQSSRYLVKRTGEKVFLECVQDMDHENMFWYRQDPGLGLRLIYFSYDVKMKEKGDIPEGYSVSREKKERFSLILESASTNQTSMYLCASTATSGRGNGANVLTFGAGSRLTVL.

This clonotype was counted between two and nine times. This chain uses TRBV6-5 with TRBJ1-6; D may be TRBD1 (5 bases). The CDR3 extends over 15 amino acids. Germline CDR1 is MNHEY and CDR2 is SVGAGI. The V gene lost 2 bases and the J gene lost 4 bases, with 9 bases spanning the gap. The CDR3 coding sequence is TGTGCCAGCAGTTACGGAACAGGATATAATTCACCCCTCCACTTT. Residues: CASSYGTGYNSPLHF.

The chain recombines TRBV10-3 with TRBJ1-2, with no clear D. CDR1 is ENHRY and CDR2 is SYGVKD in the germline V gene. Trimming removed 0 bases from V and 7 bases from J, with 6 bases in between. The CDR3 is 12 amino acids. The CDR3 nucleotides are TGTGCCATCAGTGAGTCTGCAGTTGGCTACACCTTC. This encodes CAISESAVGYTF.

The CDR3 protein is CASSVAGGRRAFF. CDR3 nucleotide sequence: TGTGCCAGCAGCGTAGCAGGGGGCAGGCGAGCTTTCTTT. The chain combines TRBV9 with TRBJ1-1, with 8 nucleotides matching TRBD1. Germline CDR1 SGDLS, CDR2 YYNGEE. The length of the CDR3 is 13 residues. Trimming took 0 bases from V and 10 from J; bases not matched to a gene: 5. Full variable domain (outside the CDR3, taken from reference TRBV9 and TRBJ1-1): DSGVTQTPKHLITATGQRVTLRCSPRSGDLSVYWYQQSLDQGLQFLIQYYNGEERAKGNILERFSAQQFPDLHSELNLSSLELGDSALYFCASSVAGGRRAFFGQGTRLTVV.

The CDR3 loop is CASSQGPLTSGGATLGDEQFF. The CDR3 nucleotides are TGCGCCAGCAGCCAAGGCCCTTTGACTAGCGGGGGGGCTACACTTGGGGATGAGCAGTTCTTC. This chain uses TRBV4-1 with TRBJ2-1; TRBD2 matches at 14 bases. Germline V gene sequence: CDR1 MGHRA, CDR2 YSYEKL. This CDR3 is 21 amino acids long. V was clipped by 1 base and J by 8 bases; unmatched bases: 19.